This T cell receptor beta chain stems from a study of blood T cell repertoires in COVID-19. Study as a whole: Specimens from acute and convalescent COVID-19 originated in the United States, Italy and Spain. Nucleic acid was either cDNA or gDNA, and it came from T cells, B-cell-depleted T cells, or PBMCs.

Sequencing was performed with immunoSEQ multiplex PCR; in TCRdb, only in-frame clones are kept and a portion is missing. This sample has approximately 150,000 clones, with roughly 81% found just once. In the case of this clone: The junction shows a germline mismatch at one end, possibly a read error.

CDR3 length equals 13 residues. Looked up from germline, CDR1 is SGHVS and CDR2 is FNYEAQ. The receptor comes from a man in his forties or fifties with acute or convalescent COVID-19. The sequenced sample consisted of peripheral blood. The chain joins TRBV7-6 to TRBJ2-3, with a tentative D call TRBD2 (7 bases). The CDR3 nucleotides are TGTGCCAGCAGTCCCGGGGGAGGGGACAAATGGGATTTT. Protein sequence: CASSPGGGDKWDF. Combining the CDR3 with reference TRBV7-6 and TRBJ2-3 gives the whole variable domain GAGVSQSPRYKVTKRGQDVALRCDPISGHVSLYWYRQALGQGPEFLTYFNYEAQQDKSGLPNDRFSAERPEGSISTLTIQRTEQRDSAMYRCASSPGGGDKWDFGPGTRLTVL.